The present T cell receptor beta chain was sequenced within a study of cytomegalovirus exposure and HLA in healthy donors. Researchers ran the PCR with 60 Vbeta and 13 Jbeta primers. Here immunoSEQ multiplex PCR was the method, and the copy in TCRdb shows in-frame clones only, minus some. The data contain 150,000 to 200,000 clones, around 80% of them singletons. V was clipped by 0 bases and J by 3 bases, with 9 bases between them. This CDR3 comprises 14 residues. Germline CDR1 and CDR2: MNHEY and SVGAGI. Sequenced sample: PBMCs. This TCR was sampled from a woman aged 30 to 39 in good health and CMV-seropositive. J is TRBJ2-7 and V is TRBV6-5; D is unclear. CDR3 loop: CASSYSIEFYEQYF. The CDR3 DNA reads as TGTGCCAGCAGTTACTCGATAGAGTTCTACGAGCAGTACTTC.